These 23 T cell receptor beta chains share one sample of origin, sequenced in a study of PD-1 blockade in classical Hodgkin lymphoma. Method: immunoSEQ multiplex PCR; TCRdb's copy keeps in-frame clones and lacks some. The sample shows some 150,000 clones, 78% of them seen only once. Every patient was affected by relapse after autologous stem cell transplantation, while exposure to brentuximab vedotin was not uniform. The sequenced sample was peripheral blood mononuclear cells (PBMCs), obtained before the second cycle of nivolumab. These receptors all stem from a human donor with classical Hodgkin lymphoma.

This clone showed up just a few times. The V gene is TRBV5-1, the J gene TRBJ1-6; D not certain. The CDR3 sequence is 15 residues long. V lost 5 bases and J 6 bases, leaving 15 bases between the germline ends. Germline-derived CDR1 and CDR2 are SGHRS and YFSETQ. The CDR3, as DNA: TGCGCCAGCAGGGAAGGTCAAGCCCTTAATTCACCCCTCCACTTT. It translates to CASREGQALNSPLHF. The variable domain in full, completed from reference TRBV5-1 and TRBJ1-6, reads KAGVTQTPRYLIKTRGQQVTLSCSPISGHRSVSWYQQTPGQGLQFLFEYFSETQRNKGNFPGRFSGRQFSNSRSEMNVSTLELGDSALYLCASREGQALNSPLHFGNGTRLTVT.

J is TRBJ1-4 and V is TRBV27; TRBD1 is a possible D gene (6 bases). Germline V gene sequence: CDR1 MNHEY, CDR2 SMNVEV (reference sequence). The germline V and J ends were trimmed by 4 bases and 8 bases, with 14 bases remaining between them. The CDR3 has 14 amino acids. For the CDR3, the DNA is TGTGCCAGCAGTTCGGACCCAGGGGTAGAAAAACTGTTTTTT. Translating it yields CASSSDPGVEKLFF. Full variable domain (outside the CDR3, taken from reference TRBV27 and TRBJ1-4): EAQVTQNPRYLITVTGKKLTVTCSQNMNHEYMSWYRQDPGLGLRQIYYSMNVEVTDKGDVPEGYKVSRKEKRNFPLILESPSPNQTSLYFCASSSDPGVEKLFFGSGTQLSVL.

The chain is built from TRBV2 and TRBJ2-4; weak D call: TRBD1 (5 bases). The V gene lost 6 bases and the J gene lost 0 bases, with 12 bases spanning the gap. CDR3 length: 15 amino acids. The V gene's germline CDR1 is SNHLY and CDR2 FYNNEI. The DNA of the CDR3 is TGTGCCAGCAGCCCAAGGGGCTTAGCCAAAAACATTCAGTACTTC. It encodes CASSPRGLAKNIQYF.

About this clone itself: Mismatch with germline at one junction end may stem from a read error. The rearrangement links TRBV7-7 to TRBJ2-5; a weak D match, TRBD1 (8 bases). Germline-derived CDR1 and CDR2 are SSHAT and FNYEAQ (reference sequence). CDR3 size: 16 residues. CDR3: CASSVSGQGGGETQYF. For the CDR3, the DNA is TGTGCTAGCAGCGTATCCGGACAGGGAGGGGGAGAGACCCAGTACTTC.

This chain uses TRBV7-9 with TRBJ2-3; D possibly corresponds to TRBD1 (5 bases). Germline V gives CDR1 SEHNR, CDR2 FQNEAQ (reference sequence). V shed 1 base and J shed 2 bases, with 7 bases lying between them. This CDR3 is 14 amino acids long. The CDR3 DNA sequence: TGTGCCAGCAGCTTAGTAGGGGTCACAGATACGCAGTATTTT. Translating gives CASSLVGVTDTQYF.

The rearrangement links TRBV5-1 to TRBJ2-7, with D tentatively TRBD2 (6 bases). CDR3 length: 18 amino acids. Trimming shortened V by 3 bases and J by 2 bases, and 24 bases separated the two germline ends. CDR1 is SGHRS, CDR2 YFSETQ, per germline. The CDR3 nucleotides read TGCGCCAGCAGCTCACAGAGAAGAACCGGGACTGGAACCTACGAGCAGTACTTC. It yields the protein CASSSQRRTGTGTYEQYF. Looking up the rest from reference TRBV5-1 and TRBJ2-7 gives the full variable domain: KAGVTQTPRYLIKTRGQQVTLSCSPISGHRSVSWYQQTPGQGLQFLFEYFSETQRNKGNFPGRFSGRQFSNSRSEMNVSTLELGDSALYLCASSSQRRTGTGTYEQYFGPGTRLTVT.

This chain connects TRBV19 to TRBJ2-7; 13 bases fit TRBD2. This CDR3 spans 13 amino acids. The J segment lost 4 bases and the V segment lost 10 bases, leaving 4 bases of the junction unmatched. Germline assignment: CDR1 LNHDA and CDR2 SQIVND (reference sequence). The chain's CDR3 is CATGTSGTYEQYF. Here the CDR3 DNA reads TGTGCCACCGGGACTAGCGGGACGTACGAGCAGTACTTC. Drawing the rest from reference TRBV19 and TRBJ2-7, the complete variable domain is DGGITQSPKYLFRKEGQNVTLSCEQNLNHDAMYWYRQDPGQGLRLIYYSQIVNDFQKGDIAEGYSVSREKKESFPLTVTSAQKNPTAFYLCATGTSGTYEQYFGPGTRLTVT.

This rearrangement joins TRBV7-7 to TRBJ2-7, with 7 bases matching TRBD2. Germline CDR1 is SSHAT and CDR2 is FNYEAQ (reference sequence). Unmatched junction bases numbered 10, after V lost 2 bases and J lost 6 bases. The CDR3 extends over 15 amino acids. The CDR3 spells CASSLNGGSSLEQYF. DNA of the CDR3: TGTGCCAGCAGCTTAAATGGCGGGAGTTCCCTCGAGCAGTACTTC.

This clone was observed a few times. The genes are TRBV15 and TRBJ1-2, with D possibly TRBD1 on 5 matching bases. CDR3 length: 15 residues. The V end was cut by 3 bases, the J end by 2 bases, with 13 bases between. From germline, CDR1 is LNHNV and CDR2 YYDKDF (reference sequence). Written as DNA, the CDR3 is TGTGCCACCAGCAGTATAGAGGGACGAAACTATGGCTACACCTTC. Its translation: CATSSIEGRNYGYTF.

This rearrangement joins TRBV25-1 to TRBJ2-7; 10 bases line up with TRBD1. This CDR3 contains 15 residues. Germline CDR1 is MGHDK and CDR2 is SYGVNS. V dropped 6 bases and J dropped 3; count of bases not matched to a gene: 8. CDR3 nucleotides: TGTGCCAGCAGCGACTCCGGGACAGGGGACTACGAGCAGTACTTC. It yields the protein CASSDSGTGDYEQYF.

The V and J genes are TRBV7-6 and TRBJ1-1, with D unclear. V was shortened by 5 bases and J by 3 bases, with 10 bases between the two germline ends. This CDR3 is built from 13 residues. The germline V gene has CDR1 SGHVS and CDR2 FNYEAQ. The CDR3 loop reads CASSMQRDTEAFF. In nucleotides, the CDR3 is TGTGCCAGCAGCATGCAAAGGGACACTGAAGCTTTCTTT.

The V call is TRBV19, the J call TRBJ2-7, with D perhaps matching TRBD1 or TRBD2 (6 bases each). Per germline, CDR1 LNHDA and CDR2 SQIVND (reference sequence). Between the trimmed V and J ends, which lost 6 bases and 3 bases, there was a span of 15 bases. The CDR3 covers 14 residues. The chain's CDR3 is CASSTKGGVYEQYF. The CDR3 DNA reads TGTGCCAGTAGCACCAAGGGGGGAGTCTACGAGCAGTACTTC.

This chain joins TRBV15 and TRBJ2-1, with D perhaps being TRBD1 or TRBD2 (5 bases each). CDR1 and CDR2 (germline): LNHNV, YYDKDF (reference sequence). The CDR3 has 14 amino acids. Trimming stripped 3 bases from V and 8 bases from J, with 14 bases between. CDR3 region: CATSSSGAGDEQFF. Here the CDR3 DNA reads TGTGCCACCAGCAGCTCCGGGGCCGGCGATGAGCAGTTCTTC.

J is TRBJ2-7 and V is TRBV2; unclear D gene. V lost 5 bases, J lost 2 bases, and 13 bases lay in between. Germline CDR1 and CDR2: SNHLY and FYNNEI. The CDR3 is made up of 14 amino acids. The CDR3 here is CASSYIEGAYEQYF. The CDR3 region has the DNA TGTGCCAGCAGTTATATAGAAGGAGCCTACGAGCAGTACTTC.

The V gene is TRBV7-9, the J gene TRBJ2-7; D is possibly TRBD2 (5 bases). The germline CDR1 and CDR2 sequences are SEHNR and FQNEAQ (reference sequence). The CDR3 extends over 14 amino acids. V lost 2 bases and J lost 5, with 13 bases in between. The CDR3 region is CASSLIHPGDEQYF. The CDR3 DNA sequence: TGTGCCAGCAGCTTAATACACCCCGGGGACGAGCAGTACTTC. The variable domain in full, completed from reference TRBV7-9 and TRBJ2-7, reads DTGVSQNPRHKITKRGQNVTFRCDPISEHNRLYWYRQTLGQGPEFLTYFQNEAQLEKSRLLSDRFSAERPKGSFSTLEIQRTEQGDSAMYLCASSLIHPGDEQYFGPGTRLTVT.

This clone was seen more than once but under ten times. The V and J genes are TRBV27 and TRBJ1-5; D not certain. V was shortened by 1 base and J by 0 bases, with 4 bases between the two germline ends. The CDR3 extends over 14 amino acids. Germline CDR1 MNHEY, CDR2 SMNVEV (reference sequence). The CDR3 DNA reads TGTGCCAGCAGTTTATTCTATAGCAATCAGCCCCAGCATTTT. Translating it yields CASSLFYSNQPQHF.

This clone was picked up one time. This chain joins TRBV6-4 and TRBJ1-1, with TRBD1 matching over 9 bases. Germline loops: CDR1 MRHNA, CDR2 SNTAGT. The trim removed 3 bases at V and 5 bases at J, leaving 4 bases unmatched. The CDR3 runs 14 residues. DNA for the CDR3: TGTGCCAGCAGTGAACAGGGGGCTGGTACTGAAGCTTTCTTT. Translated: CASSEQGAGTEAFF.

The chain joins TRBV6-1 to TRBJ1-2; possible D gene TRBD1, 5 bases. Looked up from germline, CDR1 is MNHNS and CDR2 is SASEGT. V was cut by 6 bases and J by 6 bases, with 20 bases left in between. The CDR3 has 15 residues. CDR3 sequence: CASRTGTRLWDGYTF. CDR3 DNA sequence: TGTGCCAGCAGAACCGGGACTCGTCTTTGGGATGGCTACACCTTC.

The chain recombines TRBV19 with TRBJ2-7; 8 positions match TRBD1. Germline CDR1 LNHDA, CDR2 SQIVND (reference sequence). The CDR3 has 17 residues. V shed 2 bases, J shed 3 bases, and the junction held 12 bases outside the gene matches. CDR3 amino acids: CASSIRSQGDRSYEQYF. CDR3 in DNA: TGTGCCAGTAGTATAAGGAGTCAGGGGGACAGGAGCTACGAGCAGTACTTC. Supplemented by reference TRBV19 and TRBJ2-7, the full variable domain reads DGGITQSPKYLFRKEGQNVTLSCEQNLNHDAMYWYRQDPGQGLRLIYYSQIVNDFQKGDIAEGYSVSREKKESFPLTVTSAQKNPTAFYLCASSIRSQGDRSYEQYFGPGTRLTVT.

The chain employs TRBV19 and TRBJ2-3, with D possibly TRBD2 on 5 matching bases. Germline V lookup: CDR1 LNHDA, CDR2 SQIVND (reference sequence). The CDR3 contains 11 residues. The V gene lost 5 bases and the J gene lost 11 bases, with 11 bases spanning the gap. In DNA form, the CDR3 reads TGTGCCAGTAGTGTCCGTGGACTGCAGTATTTT. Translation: CASSVRGLQYF.

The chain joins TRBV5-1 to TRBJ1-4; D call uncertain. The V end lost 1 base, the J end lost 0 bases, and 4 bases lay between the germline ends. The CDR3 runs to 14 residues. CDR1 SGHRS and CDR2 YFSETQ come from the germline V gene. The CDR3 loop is CASSLTTTNEKLFF. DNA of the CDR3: TGCGCCAGCAGCTTGACAACAACTAATGAAAAACTGTTTTTT.

The CDR3, as DNA: TGTGCCAGCAGCCCTGACAGACTCAATCAGCCCCAGCATTTT. Its translation is CASSPDRLNQPQHF. The J gene is TRBJ1-5, the V gene TRBV7-9; possibly TRBD1 for D (5 bases). V lost 5 bases and J lost 3, with 11 bases in between. This CDR3 region has 14 residues. From germline, CDR1 is SEHNR and CDR2 FQNEAQ (reference sequence). Full variable domain (outside the CDR3, taken from reference TRBV7-9 and TRBJ1-5): DTGVSQNPRHKITKRGQNVTFRCDPISEHNRLYWYRQTLGQGPEFLTYFQNEAQLEKSRLLSDRFSAERPKGSFSTLEIQRTEQGDSAMYLCASSPDRLNQPQHFGDGTRLSIL.

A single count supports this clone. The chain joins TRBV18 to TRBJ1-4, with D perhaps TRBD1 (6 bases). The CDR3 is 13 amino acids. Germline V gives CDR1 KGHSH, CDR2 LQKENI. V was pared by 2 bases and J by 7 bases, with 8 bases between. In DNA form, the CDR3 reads TGTGCCAGCTCACCAGGGGGCGGTGAAAAACTGTTTTTT. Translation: CASSPGGGEKLFF.